Included here is one T cell receptor beta chain sequence, with context. Its antigen is not known. These data come from a study of siplizumab effects on memory and regulatory T cells. Some clones are missing from TCRdb's copy, which holds only in-frame ones; the method was immunoSEQ multiplex PCR. Altogether approximately 56,000 clones are present, over 95% being singletons, with the ten largest covering 0.9% to 1.2%. Study conclusions and caveats: Under siplizumab, an average around 68% of mappable alloreactive CD4+ clones were Treg-derived, compared with around 25% in controls. Significantly reduced by siplizumab was the cumulative frequency of alloreactive sequences, namely those traceable to unstimulated CD4+ memory cells. Memory cells seemed less diverse than naive T cells, which also seemed major contributors to the alloresponse.

This sequence was found in a human donor in good health. Sequenced: naive CD8+ T cells sorted from blood.

The CDR3 region has the DNA TGTGCCAGCAGCTTTTATCCCGCCAGATCGAAAATAAACACCGGGGAGCTGTTTTTT. This sequence encodes CASSFYPARSKINTGELFF. The chain recombines TRBV7-8 with TRBJ2-2; D call uncertain. CDR3 size: 19 residues. The germline V gene has CDR1 SGHVS and CDR2 FQNEAQ. Trimming stripped 3 bases from V and 2 bases from J, with 22 bases between.